Included here is one T cell receptor beta chain sequence, with context. What it binds is not known. This record belongs to a study of lymphopenia after photon versus proton radiotherapy. Study-wide findings and caveats: Oligoclonal CD8+ Temra expansion after nadir drove photon patients' diversity drop. Under photons, naive T cells and diversity fell while effector/memory populations rose.

V lost 6 bases to trimming and J lost 3 bases, with 9 bases between them. The CDR3 sequence is 12 residues long. Germline-derived CDR1 and CDR2 are KGHSH and LQKENI. Using immunoSEQ multiplex PCR, the repertoire was profiled, and TCRdb retains in-frame clones only, with some absent. Of some 170,000 clones listed, more than 85% were seen once; the top ten hold 4% to 5%. Sequenced here: peripheral blood, sampled from a patient treated with photon-based radiotherapy. The chain combines TRBV18 with TRBJ2-7, with a possible D match to TRBD2 (5 bases). The TCR originated in a man in his forties or fifties with gastric cancer. The CDR3 coding sequence is TGTGCCAGCTCCCCGGCGGGCTACGAGCAGTACTTC. This gives the protein CASSPAGYEQYF. The whole variable domain, filled in from reference TRBV18 and TRBJ2-7, reads NAGVMQNPRHLVRRRGQEARLRCSPMKGHSHVYWYRQLPEEGLKFMVYLQKENIIDESGMPKERFSAEFPKEGPSILRIQQVVRGDSAAYFCASSPAGYEQYFGPGTRLTVT.